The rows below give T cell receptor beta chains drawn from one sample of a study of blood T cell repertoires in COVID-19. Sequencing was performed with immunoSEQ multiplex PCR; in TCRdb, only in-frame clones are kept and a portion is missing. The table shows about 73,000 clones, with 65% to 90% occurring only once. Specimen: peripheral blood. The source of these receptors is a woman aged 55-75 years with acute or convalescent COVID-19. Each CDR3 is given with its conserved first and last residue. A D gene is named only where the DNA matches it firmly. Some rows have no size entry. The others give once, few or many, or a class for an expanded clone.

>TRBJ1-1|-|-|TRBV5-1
CASSRKTTNTEAFF
TGCGCCAGCAGCCGTAAAACAACGAACACTGAAGCTTTCTTT
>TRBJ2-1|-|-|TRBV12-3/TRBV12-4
CASSPDYEQFF
TGTGCCAGCAGCCCCGACTATGAGCAGTTCTTC
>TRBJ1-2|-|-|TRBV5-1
CASSLDRKYGYTF
TGCGCCAGCAGCTTGGACAGGAAGTATGGCTACACCTTC
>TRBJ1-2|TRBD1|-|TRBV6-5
CASSFNRGRDGYTF
TGTGCCAGCAGTTTTAACAGGGGTAGGGATGGCTACACCTTC
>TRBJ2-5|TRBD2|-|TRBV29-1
CSGAPGLGGGTQYF
TGCAGCGGCGCCCCGGGACTCGGGGGGGGGACCCAGTACTTC
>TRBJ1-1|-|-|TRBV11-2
CASSLVGGTEAFF
TGTGCCAGCAGCTTAGTGGGGGGCACTGAAGCTTTCTTT
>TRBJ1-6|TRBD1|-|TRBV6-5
CASSNTGGRSPLHF
TGTGCCAGCAGTAACACAGGGGGGCGATCACCCCTCCACTTT
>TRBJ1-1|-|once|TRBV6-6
CASSYGRADGNTEAFF
TGTGCCAGCAGTTACGGCAGGGCAGATGGGAACACTGAAGCTTTCTTT
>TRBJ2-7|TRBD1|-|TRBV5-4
CASRRGVSTGDGYEQYF
TGTGCCAGCAGGCGAGGGGTCTCGACAGGGGATGGTTACGAGCAGTACTTC
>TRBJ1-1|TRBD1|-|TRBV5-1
CASSVRQGYTEAFF
TGCGCCAGCAGCGTGCGACAGGGCTACACTGAAGCTTTCTTT
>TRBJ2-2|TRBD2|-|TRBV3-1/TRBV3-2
CASGGVPGELFF
TGTGCCAGCGGGGGGGTTCCCGGGGAGCTGTTTTTT
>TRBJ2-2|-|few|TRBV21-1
CASTARQGSNTGELFF
TGTGCCAGCACCGCAAGACAGGGTTCGAACACCGGGGAGCTGTTTTTT
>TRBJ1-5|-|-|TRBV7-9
CASSLVFRGGSNQPQHF
TGTGCCAGCAGCTTAGTATTTAGGGGAGGAAGCAATCAGCCCCAGCATTTT
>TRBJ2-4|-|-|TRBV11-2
CASSLGGSKNIQYF
TGTGCCAGCAGCTTAGGCGGAAGCAAAAACATTCAGTACTTC
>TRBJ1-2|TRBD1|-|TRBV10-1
CASSDGTGTDLNYGYTF
TGCGCCAGCAGTGATGGGACAGGGACCGATTTAAACTATGGCTACACCTTC
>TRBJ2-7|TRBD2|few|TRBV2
CASSESAGDPYEQYF
TGTGCCAGCAGTGAAAGTGCGGGGGATCCCTACGAGCAGTACTTC
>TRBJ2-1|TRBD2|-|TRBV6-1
CASSEALSGGSYNEQFF
TGTGCCAGCAGTGAAGCGCTATCGGGGGGCTCCTACAATGAGCAGTTCTTC
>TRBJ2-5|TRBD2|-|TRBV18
CASSPSLAGLKTQYF
TGTGCCAGCTCACCGTCGCTAGCGGGGTTGAAGACCCAGTACTTC
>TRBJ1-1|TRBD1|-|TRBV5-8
CASSLGTGNTEAFF
TGTGCCAGCAGCCTAGGGACAGGGAACACTGAAGCTTTCTTT
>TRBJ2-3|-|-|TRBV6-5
CASSYSSTQYF
TGTGCCAGCAGTTACTCCAGTACGCAGTATTTT
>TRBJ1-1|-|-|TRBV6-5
CASSYSRTGRAEAFF
TGTGCCAGCAGTTACAGCCGAACAGGTCGAGCTGAAGCTTTCTTT
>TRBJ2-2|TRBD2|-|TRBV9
CASSVSPGLPTGELFF
TGTGCCAGCAGCGTCTCACCGGGACTACCCACCGGGGAGCTGTTTTTT
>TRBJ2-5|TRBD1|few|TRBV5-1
CASRRQGLETQYF
TGCGCCAGCAGGCGACAGGGCCTAGAGACCCAGTACTTC
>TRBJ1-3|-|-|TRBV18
CASSSAGNTIYF
TGTGCCAGCTCCTCCGCTGGAAACACCATATATTTT
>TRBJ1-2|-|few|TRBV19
CASSLPPPGQLLYGYTF
TGTGCCAGTAGTCTTCCTCCACCGGGACAACTCCTCTATGGCTACACCTTC
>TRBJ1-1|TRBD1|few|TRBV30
CAWSRRGGANTEAFF
TGTGCCTGGAGCCGCCGAGGGGGCGCGAACACTGAAGCTTTCTTT
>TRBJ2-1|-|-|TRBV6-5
CASSRDNEQFF
TGTGCCAGCAGTCGGGACAATGAGCAGTTCTTC
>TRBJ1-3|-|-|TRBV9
CASSVGDTSSGNTIYF
TGTGCCAGCAGCGTAGGGGACACCAGCTCTGGAAACACCATATATTTT
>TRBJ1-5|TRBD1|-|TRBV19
CASSIWTGDQPQHF
TGTGCCAGTAGTATATGGACAGGAGATCAGCCCCAGCATTTT
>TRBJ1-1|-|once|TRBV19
CASSVQGGNTEAFF
TGTGCCAGTAGTGTACAGGGTGGAAACACTGAAGCTTTCTTT
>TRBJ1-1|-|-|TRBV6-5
CASTFLLNTEAFF
TGTGCCAGCACCTTTCTCTTGAACACTGAAGCTTTCTTT
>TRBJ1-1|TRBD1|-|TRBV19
CASSIGTGGKNTEAFF
TGTGCCAGTAGTATAGGGACAGGGGGAAAGAACACTGAAGCTTTCTTT
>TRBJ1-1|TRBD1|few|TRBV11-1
CASSSKDRGDTEAFF
TGTGCCAGCAGCTCCAAGGACAGGGGAGACACTGAAGCTTTCTTT
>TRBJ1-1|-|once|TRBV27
CASTGLAGTEAFF
TGTGCCAGCACTGGCCTGGCTGGCACTGAAGCTTTCTTT
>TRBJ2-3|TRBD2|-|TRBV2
CASRQTSGGAGTQYF
TGTGCCAGCAGGCAGACTAGCGGGGGGGCCGGCACGCAGTATTTT
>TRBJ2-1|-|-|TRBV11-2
CASSLLDNEQFF
TGTGCCAGCAGCTTACTTGACAATGAGCAGTTCTTC
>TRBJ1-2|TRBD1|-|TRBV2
CASSDNRGSNYGYTF
TGTGCCAGCAGTGACAACAGGGGTTCTAACTATGGCTACACCTTC